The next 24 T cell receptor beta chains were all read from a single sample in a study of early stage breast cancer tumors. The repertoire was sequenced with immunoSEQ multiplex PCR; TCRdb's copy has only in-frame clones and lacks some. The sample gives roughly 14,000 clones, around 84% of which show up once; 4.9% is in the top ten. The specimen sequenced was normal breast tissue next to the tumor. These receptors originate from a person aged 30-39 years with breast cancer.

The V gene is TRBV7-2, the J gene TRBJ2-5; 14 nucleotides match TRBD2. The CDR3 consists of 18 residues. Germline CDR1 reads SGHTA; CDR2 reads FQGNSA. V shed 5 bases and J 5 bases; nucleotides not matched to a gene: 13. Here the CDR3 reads CASSRHIGTSGSWETQYF. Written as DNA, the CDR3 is TGTGCCAGCAGCCGACACATAGGGACTAGCGGGAGTTGGGAGACCCAGTACTTC.

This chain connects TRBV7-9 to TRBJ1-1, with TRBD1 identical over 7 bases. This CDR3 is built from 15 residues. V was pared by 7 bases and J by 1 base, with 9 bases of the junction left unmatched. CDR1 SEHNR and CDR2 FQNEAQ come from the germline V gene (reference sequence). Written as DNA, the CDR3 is TGTGCCAGCAAGCCAAGGGGGCAGGCGAACACTGAAGCTTTCTTT. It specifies CASKPRGQANTEAFF.

CDR3 residues: CASSQPSGTGGRNTEAFF. As DNA, the CDR3 is TGTGCCAGCAGCCAGCCGTCCGGGACAGGGGGACGGAACACTGAAGCTTTCTTT. The chain recombines TRBV4-2 with TRBJ1-1, with 11 positions matching TRBD1. The CDR3 length is 18 residues. The V gene's germline CDR1 is LGHNA and CDR2 YNFKEQ. Trimming at V came to 3 bases and at J to 1 base, leaving 10 bases not matched to a gene.

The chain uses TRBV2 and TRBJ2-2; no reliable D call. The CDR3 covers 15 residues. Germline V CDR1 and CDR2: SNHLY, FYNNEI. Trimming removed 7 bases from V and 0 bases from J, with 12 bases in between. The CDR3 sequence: CASIPGPANTGELFF. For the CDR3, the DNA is TGTGCCAGCATCCCTGGACCTGCGAACACCGGGGAGCTGTTTTTT. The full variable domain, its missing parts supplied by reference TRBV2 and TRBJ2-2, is EPEVTQTPSHQVTQMGQEVILRCVPISNHLYFYWYRQILGQKVEFLVSFYNNEISEKSEIFDDQFSVERPDGSNFTLKIRSTKLEDSAMYFCASIPGPANTGELFFGEGSRLTVL.

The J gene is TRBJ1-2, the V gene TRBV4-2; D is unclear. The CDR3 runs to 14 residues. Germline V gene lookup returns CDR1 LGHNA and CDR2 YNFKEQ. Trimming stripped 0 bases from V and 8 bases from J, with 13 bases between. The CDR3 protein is CASSQDRGLRGYTF. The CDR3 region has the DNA TGTGCCAGCAGCCAAGACCGGGGATTACGGGGCTACACCTTC.

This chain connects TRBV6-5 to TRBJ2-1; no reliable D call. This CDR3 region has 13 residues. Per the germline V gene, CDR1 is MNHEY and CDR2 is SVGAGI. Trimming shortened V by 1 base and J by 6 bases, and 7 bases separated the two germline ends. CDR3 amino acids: CASSYLGLNEQFF. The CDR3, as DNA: TGTGCCAGCAGTTACTTAGGGCTCAATGAGCAGTTCTTC.

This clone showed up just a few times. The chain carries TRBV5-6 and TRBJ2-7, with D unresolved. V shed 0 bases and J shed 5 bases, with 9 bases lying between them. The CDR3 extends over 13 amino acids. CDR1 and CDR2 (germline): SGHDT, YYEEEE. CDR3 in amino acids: CASSLANQDEQYF. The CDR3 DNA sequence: TGTGCCAGCAGCTTGGCCAACCAGGACGAGCAGTACTTC.

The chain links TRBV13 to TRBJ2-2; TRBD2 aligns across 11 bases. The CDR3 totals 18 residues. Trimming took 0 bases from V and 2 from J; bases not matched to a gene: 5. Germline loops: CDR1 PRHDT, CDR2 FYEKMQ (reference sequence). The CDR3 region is CASSLGYGTSGNTGELFF. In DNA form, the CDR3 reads TGTGCCAGCAGCTTAGGATACGGGACTAGCGGAAACACCGGGGAGCTGTTTTTT.

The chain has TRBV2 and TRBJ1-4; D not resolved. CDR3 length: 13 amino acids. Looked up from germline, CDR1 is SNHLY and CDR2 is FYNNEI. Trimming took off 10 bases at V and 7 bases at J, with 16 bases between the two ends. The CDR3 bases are TGTGCCACCCACACCCTCGGGAGTGAAAAACTGTTTTTT. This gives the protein CATHTLGSEKLFF.

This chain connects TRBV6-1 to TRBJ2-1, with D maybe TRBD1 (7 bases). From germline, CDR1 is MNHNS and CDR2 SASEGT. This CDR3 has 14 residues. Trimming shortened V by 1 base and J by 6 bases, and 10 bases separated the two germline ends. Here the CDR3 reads CASSEGQGGNEQFF. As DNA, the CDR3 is TGTGCCAGCAGTGAAGGACAGGGAGGCAATGAGCAGTTCTTC.

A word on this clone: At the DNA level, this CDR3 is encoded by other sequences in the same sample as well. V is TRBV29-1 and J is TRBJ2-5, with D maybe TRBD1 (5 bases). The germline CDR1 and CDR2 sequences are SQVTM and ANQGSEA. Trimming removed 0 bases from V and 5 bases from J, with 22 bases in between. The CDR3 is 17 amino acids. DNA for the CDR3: TGCAGCGTTGAAGATCGAAACAGGCCCGCTCATAGGGAGACCCAGTACTTC. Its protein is CSVEDRNRPAHRETQYF.

The CDR3 bases are TGCAGCGCGACTACAGGGGTGGGGAACACTGAAGCTTTCTTT. Translating it yields CSATTGVGNTEAFF. The chain employs TRBV29-1 and TRBJ1-1, with 7 bases that match TRBD1. The CDR3 is 14 residues long. The J segment lost 1 base and the V segment lost 7 bases, leaving 9 bases of the junction unmatched. Germline V gene data show CDR1 as SQVTM and CDR2 as ANQGSEA.

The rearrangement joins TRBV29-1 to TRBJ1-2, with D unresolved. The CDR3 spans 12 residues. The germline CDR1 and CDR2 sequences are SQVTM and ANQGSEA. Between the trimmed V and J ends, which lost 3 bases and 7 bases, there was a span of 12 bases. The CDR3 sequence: CSVESTSGGYTF. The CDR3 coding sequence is TGCAGCGTTGAGTCAACCTCCGGTGGCTACACCTTC.

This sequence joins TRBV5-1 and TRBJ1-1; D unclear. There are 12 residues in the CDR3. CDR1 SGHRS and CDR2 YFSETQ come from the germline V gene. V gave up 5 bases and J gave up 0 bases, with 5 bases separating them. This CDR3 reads CASSSVNTEAFF. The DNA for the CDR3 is TGCGCCAGCAGTTCGGTGAACACTGAAGCTTTCTTT.

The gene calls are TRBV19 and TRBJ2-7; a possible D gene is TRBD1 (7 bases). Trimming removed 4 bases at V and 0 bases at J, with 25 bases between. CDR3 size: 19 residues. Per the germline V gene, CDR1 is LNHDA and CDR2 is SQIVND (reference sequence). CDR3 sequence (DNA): TGTGCCAGTAGTAGGACGGGCCAGGGGGGCTCCCACAACTCCTACGAGCAGTACTTC. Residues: CASSRTGQGGSHNSYEQYF.

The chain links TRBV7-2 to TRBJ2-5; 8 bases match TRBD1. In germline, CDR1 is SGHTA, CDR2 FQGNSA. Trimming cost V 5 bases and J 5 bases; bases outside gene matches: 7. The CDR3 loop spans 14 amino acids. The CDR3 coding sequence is TGTGCCAGCAGCCCGGGACAGGCGATGGAGACCCAGTACTTC. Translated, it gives CASSPGQAMETQYF.

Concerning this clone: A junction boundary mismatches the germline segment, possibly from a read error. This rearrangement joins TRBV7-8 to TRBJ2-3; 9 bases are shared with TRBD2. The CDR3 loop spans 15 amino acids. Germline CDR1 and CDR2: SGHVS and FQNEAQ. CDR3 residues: CASSLDGTSTDTQYF. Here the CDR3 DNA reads TGTGCCAGCAGCCTAGACGGGACTAGCACGGATACGCAGTATTTT.

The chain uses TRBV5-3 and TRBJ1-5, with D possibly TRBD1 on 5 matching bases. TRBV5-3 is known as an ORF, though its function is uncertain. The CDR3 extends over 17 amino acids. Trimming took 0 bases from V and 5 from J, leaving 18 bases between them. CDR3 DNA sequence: TGTGCCAGAAGCTTGGCAGGTCAGGGTCGACGGCATCAGCCCCAGCATTTT. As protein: CARSLAGQGRRHQPQHF.

DNA for the CDR3: TGTGCCAGCAGTTACTCGAAGCGCGCCGGGGAGCTGTTTTTT. This codes for CASSYSKRAGELFF. The J gene is TRBJ2-2, the V gene TRBV6-5; D is uncertain. CDR1 is MNHEY and CDR2 is SVGAGI in the germline V gene. The germline V and J ends were trimmed by 0 bases and 6 bases, with 8 bases remaining between them. CDR3 length: 14 residues.

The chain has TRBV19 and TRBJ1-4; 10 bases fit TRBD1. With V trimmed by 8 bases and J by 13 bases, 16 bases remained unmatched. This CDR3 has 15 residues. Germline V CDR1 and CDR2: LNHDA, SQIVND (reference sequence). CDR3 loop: CASQRFGQGETGLFF. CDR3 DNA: TGTGCCAGTCAGCGCTTCGGACAGGGGGAAACGGGACTGTTTTTT. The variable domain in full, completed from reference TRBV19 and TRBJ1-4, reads DGGITQSPKYLFRKEGQNVTLSCEQNLNHDAMYWYRQDPGQGLRLIYYSQIVNDFQKGDIAEGYSVSREKKESFPLTVTSAQKNPTAFYLCASQRFGQGETGLFFGSGTQLSVL.

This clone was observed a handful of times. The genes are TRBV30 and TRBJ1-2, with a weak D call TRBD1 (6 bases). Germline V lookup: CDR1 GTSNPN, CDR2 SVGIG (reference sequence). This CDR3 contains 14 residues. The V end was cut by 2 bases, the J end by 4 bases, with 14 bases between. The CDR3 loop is CAWSRSGRGYGYTF. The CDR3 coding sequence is TGTGCCTGGAGTCGCTCGGGCAGGGGCTATGGCTACACCTTC.

The CDR3 sequence is CATSTGGSYGYTF. The DNA for the CDR3 is TGTGCCACTTCGACAGGGGGTAGCTATGGCTACACCTTC. The chain employs TRBV2 and TRBJ1-2; TRBD1 aligns across 9 bases. J lost 4 bases, V lost 10 bases, and 7 bases had no gene match. The CDR3 is 13 amino acids. Germline V gene data show CDR1 as SNHLY and CDR2 as FYNNEI.

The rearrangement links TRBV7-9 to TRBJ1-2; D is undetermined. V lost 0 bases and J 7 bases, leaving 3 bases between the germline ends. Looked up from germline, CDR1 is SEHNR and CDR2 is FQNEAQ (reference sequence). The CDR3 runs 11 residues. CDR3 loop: CASSLAGGYTF. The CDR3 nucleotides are TGTGCCAGCAGCTTAGCGGGTGGCTACACCTTC.

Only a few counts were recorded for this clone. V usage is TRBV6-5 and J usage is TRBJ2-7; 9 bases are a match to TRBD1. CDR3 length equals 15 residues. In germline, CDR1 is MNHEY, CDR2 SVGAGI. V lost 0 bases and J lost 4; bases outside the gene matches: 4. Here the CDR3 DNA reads TGTGCCAGCAGTTACTCGCGGGGACAGGGTTACGAGCAGTACTTC. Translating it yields CASSYSRGQGYEQYF.